A single sample is the source of the 28 T cell receptor beta chains below, sequenced in a study of shared clonotypes between healthy human individuals. TCRdb's copy holds only in-frame clones and misses some; the assay was immunoSEQ multiplex PCR. This table has about 490,000 clones, 76% appearing once. The sequenced sample was PBMCs. Receptors originate from a middle-aged woman in good health. Some clones in this sample may be carry-over from other donors' samples.

Comments on this clone: The same CDR3 also results from other DNA sequences found in this sample. The gene calls are TRBV18 and TRBJ2-5; tentatively, D is TRBD2 (7 bases). Trimming took 3 bases from V and 5 from J, leaving 16 bases between them. CDR1 and CDR2 from the germline V gene are KGHSH and LQKENI. CDR3 length equals 15 residues. Here the CDR3 reads CASSPQRGAEETQYF. CDR3 coding DNA: TGTGCCAGCTCACCTCAACGGGGGGCGGAGGAGACCCAGTACTTC.

This clone has ten or more counts. The CDR3 loop is CASSPYRLARRDNEQFF. CDR3 nucleotide sequence: TGTGCCAGCTCACCATATCGGCTAGCCAGAAGGGACAATGAGCAGTTCTTC. The V call is TRBV18, the J call TRBJ2-1; perhaps TRBD2 as D (5 bases). The germline V gene encodes CDR1 KGHSH and CDR2 LQKENI. The CDR3 loop spans 17 amino acids. Trimming shortened V by 2 bases and J by 5 bases, and 19 bases separated the two germline ends.

This clone was detected only once. The chain employs TRBV5-6 and TRBJ2-7, with D perhaps TRBD2 (5 bases). There are 12 residues in the CDR3. Germline V gene sequence: CDR1 SGHDT, CDR2 YYEEEE. V lost 2 bases and J 7 bases, leaving 10 bases between the germline ends. This CDR3 reads CASSLGLTEQYF. CDR3 nucleotides: TGTGCCAGCAGCTTAGGACTTACAGAGCAGTACTTC.

This clone was seen many times. The chain uses TRBV18 and TRBJ2-5; no definite D call. V was trimmed by 6 bases and J by 3 bases, leaving 11 bases between them. Germline values: CDR1 KGHSH, CDR2 LQKENI. The CDR3 runs to 13 residues. This CDR3 is CASSPSQEETQYF. CDR3 coding DNA: TGTGCCAGCTCCCCCAGTCAAGAAGAGACCCAGTACTTC.

The chain uses TRBV6-6 and TRBJ1-5; no firm D call. Trimming took off 8 bases at V and 3 bases at J, with 8 bases between the two ends. Germline loops: CDR1 MNHNY, CDR2 SVGAGI (reference sequence). The CDR3 loop spans 12 amino acids. The CDR3, as DNA: TGTGCCAGCGGCAGACCCAATCAGCCCCAGCATTTT. This encodes CASGRPNQPQHF.

The V call is TRBV18, the J call TRBJ2-4; D is possibly TRBD2 (6 bases). The J call may be faulty, since TRBJ2-1 better matches the DNA end. The CDR3 has 16 amino acids. Per the germline V gene, CDR1 is KGHSH and CDR2 is LQKENI. In DNA, the CDR3 is TGTGCCAGCCGGATCGGGGGAGCGGAATCCTACAATGAGCAGTTCTTC. Its translation is CASRIGGAESYNEQFF.

The chain carries TRBV23-1 and TRBJ2-7; 10 positions match TRBD1. TRBV23-1 belongs to the ORF category, with a function that is uncertain. Trimming at V came to 4 bases and at J to 2 bases, leaving 5 bases not matched to a gene. The CDR3 totals 15 residues. The CDR3 loop is CASSLGTGVPYEQYF. The CDR3 DNA follows: TGCGCCAGCAGTCTGGGGACAGGGGTCCCCTACGAGCAGTACTTC.

This clone came up once. The chain recombines TRBV28 with TRBJ2-3; a possible D gene is TRBD1 (7 bases). The CDR3 has 16 residues. CDR1 and CDR2 (germline): MDHEN, SYDVKM. V was trimmed by 1 base and J by 2 bases, leaving 13 bases between them. This CDR3 reads CASSLYRGLATDTQYF. CDR3 nucleotides: TGTGCCAGCAGTTTATACAGGGGACTTGCCACAGATACGCAGTATTTT.

Details on this clone: This CDR3 is also generated by other DNA sequences in the sample. The chain recombines TRBV28 with TRBJ2-2, with unresolved D. Germline CDR1 is MDHEN and CDR2 is SYDVKM. The length of the CDR3 is 12 residues. The V gene lost 6 bases and the J gene lost 4 bases, with 6 bases spanning the gap. DNA for the CDR3: TGTGCCAGCAGCCCCGTCACCGGGGAGCTGTTTTTT. Amino acids: CASSPVTGELFF.

The chain employs TRBV7-3 and TRBJ2-3; TRBD1 might be the D (6 bases). Germline CDR1 is SGHTA and CDR2 is FQGTGA. The CDR3 contains 15 residues. V shed 5 bases and J shed 3 bases, with 15 bases lying between them. CDR3 DNA sequence: TGTGCCAGCAGCCAAAGTGGGGGCCCGACAGATACGCAGTATTTT. Protein sequence: CASSQSGGPTDTQYF.

Concerning this clone itself: Other DNA variants within this sample encode the same CDR3. The chain carries TRBV5-1 and TRBJ2-2; D is possibly TRBD2 (6 bases). Per germline, CDR1 SGHRS and CDR2 YFSETQ. V was clipped by 0 bases and J by 5 bases, with 14 bases between them. This CDR3 is built from 16 residues. DNA of the CDR3: TGCGCCAGCAGCTTGGCCCTTGGACTAAATACCGGGGAGCTGTTTTTT. Protein sequence: CASSLALGLNTGELFF.

This clone occurred once. V is TRBV10-3 and J is TRBJ1-3, with a tentative D call TRBD1 (5 bases). V lost 10 bases and J lost 6, with 25 bases in between. This CDR3 contains 16 residues. Germline V gene data show CDR1 as ENHRY and CDR2 as SYGVKD. Written as DNA, the CDR3 is TGTGCCACTCGACCGGCGGGGGGTATCGAGGAAAACACCATATATTTT. This sequence encodes CATRPAGGIEENTIYF.

The V call is TRBV7-9, the J call TRBJ2-7; TRBD2 aligns across 8 bases. Germline assignment: CDR1 SEHNR and CDR2 FQNEAQ (reference sequence). The V and J ends lost 0 bases and 6 bases, in that order; junction bases with no gene match: 7. The CDR3 is 15 residues long. The CDR3 spells CASSLASGSLLEQYF. The CDR3 region has the DNA TGTGCCAGCAGCTTAGCCAGCGGGAGTCTTCTCGAGCAGTACTTC. Complete variable domain (other parts from reference TRBV7-9 and TRBJ2-7): DTGVSQNPRHKITKRGQNVTFRCDPISEHNRLYWYRQTLGQGPEFLTYFQNEAQLEKSRLLSDRFSAERPKGSFSTLEIQRTEQGDSAMYLCASSLASGSLLEQYFGPGTRLTVT.

The CDR3: CASSTGQTNYGYTF. CDR3 in DNA: TGTGCCAGCAGCACGGGACAGACTAACTATGGCTACACCTTC. This rearrangement joins TRBV28 to TRBJ1-2, with 7 bases identical to TRBD1. The germline CDR1 and CDR2 sequences are MDHEN and SYDVKM. Trimming removed 6 bases from V and 0 bases from J; junction bases left unmatched: 4. The length of the CDR3 is 14 residues.

This clone appeared many times. The chain couples TRBV30 to TRBJ1-1; TRBD1 is a possible D gene (6 bases). V dropped 4 bases and J dropped 7 bases, with 16 bases sitting between them. CDR3 length equals 13 residues. The germline V gene encodes CDR1 GTSNPN and CDR2 SVGIG (reference sequence). The CDR3, as DNA: TGTGCCTGGACCAGGCAGAAGGACAGTGAAGCTTTCTTT. Encoded protein: CAWTRQKDSEAFF. The full variable domain, its missing parts supplied by reference TRBV30 and TRBJ1-1, is SQTIHQWPATLVQPVGSPLSLECTVEGTSNPNLYWYRQAAGRGLQLLFYSVGIGQISSEVPQNLSASRPQDRQFILSSKKLLLSDSGFYLCAWTRQKDSEAFFGQGTRLTVV.

This chain uses TRBV6-5 with TRBJ2-7; possible D gene TRBD2, 5 bases. The V end was cut by 0 bases, the J end by 2 bases, with 11 bases between. The germline gives CDR1 MNHEY, CDR2 SVGAGI. The CDR3 length is 15 residues. This CDR3 reads CASSYSEADTYEQYF. CDR3 nucleotide sequence: TGTGCCAGCAGTTACTCGGAGGCGGATACCTACGAGCAGTACTTC.

The CDR3: CASSGRISYEQYF. In DNA form, the CDR3 reads TGTGCCAGTAGTGGGCGTATCTCCTACGAGCAGTACTTC. The chain employs TRBV19 and TRBJ2-7; no reliable D call. V dropped 5 bases and J dropped 0 bases, with 8 bases sitting between them. The germline gives CDR1 LNHDA, CDR2 SQIVND (reference sequence). This CDR3 contains 13 residues.

This clone was picked up a small number of times. This chain links TRBV7-9 with TRBJ2-5, with 9 bases fitting TRBD2. The J segment lost 6 bases and the V segment lost 1 base, leaving 6 bases of the junction unmatched. This CDR3 spans 15 amino acids. Germline lookup yields CDR1 SEHNR and CDR2 FQNEAQ (reference sequence). The DNA of the CDR3 is TGTGCCAGCAGCTTAGGCGGCGGGAGGGGTCAGACCCAGTACTTC. This encodes CASSLGGGRGQTQYF.

CDR3 residues: CASSWGQGGNTIYF. The CDR3 coding sequence is TGCGCCAGCAGCTGGGGACAGGGTGGAAACACCATATATTTT. The chain has TRBV5-1 and TRBJ1-3; 9 nucleotides align to TRBD1. Germline V gene sequence: CDR1 SGHRS, CDR2 YFSETQ. Germline trimming cut 3 bases from V and 3 bases from J; bases unmatched to any gene: 1. The length of the CDR3 is 14 residues.

V and J are TRBV7-8 and TRBJ2-7; TRBD1 might be the D (5 bases). Germline lookup yields CDR1 SGHVS and CDR2 FQNEAQ. The CDR3 totals 13 residues. Trimming took 5 bases from V and 4 from J, leaving 12 bases between them. CDR3 in amino acids: CASSARTGYEQYF. The CDR3 DNA sequence: TGTGCCAGCAGCGCCAGAACAGGTTACGAGCAGTACTTC.

J is TRBJ1-1 and V is TRBV29-1; TRBD1 is a possible D gene (5 bases). Germline assignment: CDR1 SQVTM and CDR2 ANQGSEA. V was cut by 6 bases and J by 1 base, with 12 bases left in between. The CDR3 is made up of 13 amino acids. CDR3 in amino acids: CSVEEGRNTEAFF. The CDR3 DNA reads TGCAGCGTCGAGGAGGGACGGAACACTGAAGCTTTCTTT.

The CDR3 region is CAWSVMAGNAETQYF. In DNA, the CDR3 is TGTGCCTGGAGTGTTATGGCGGGGAACGCAGAGACCCAGTACTTC. The chain recombines TRBV30 with TRBJ2-5; D perhaps matches TRBD2 (6 bases). Trimming pared 0 bases from V and 4 bases from J, leaving 15 bases between. The germline V gene has CDR1 GTSNPN and CDR2 SVGIG (reference sequence). CDR3 length equals 15 residues.

The genes are TRBV4-3 and TRBJ2-1; 7 nucleotides match TRBD1. CDR1 is LGHNA and CDR2 is YSLEER in the germline V gene. This CDR3 contains 16 residues. The junction had 8 bases not matched to a gene; V was cut back by 0 bases and J by 6 bases. As DNA, the CDR3 is TGCGCCAGCAGCCAAGAATGGGACAGATTCCTCAATGAGCAGTTCTTC. Translating gives CASSQEWDRFLNEQFF.

This clone was counted between two and nine times. The genes are TRBV27 and TRBJ2-7; 8 bases match TRBD2. V was pared by 5 bases and J by 3 bases, with 6 bases of the junction left unmatched. The V gene's germline CDR1 is MNHEY and CDR2 SMNVEV (reference sequence). The CDR3 loop spans 14 amino acids. CDR3 coding DNA: TGTGCCAGCAGTCAACGGACTAGCAGCTACGAGCAGTACTTC. Its translation: CASSQRTSSYEQYF.

Regarding this clone: The germline gene is not matched at one end of the junction; a read error may be the cause. This chain connects TRBV5-1 to TRBJ2-3; D uncertain. Germline V gene sequence: CDR1 SGHRS, CDR2 YFSETQ. The CDR3 has 15 residues. The CDR3 DNA reads as TGCGCCAGCAGCTTGGACCGACCCCCCACAAATACGCAGTATTTT. Protein: CASSLDRPPTNTQYF.

The chain couples TRBV10-3 to TRBJ1-2; the match to TRBD1 covers 8 bases. CDR3 length: 13 amino acids. Per the germline V gene, CDR1 is ENHRY and CDR2 is SYGVKD. V trimming: 5 bases; J trimming: 4 bases; junction bases outside the gene matches: 3. The CDR3 here is CAISTDRGYGYTF. The CDR3 bases are TGTGCCATCAGTACAGACAGGGGCTATGGCTACACCTTC.

The CDR3: CASSVGGTSSYEQYF. The CDR3 DNA is TGTGCCAGCAGCGTAGGTGGAACAAGCTCCTACGAGCAGTACTTC. This chain connects TRBV9 to TRBJ2-7; D not certain. Trimming stripped 0 bases from V and 0 bases from J, with 10 bases between. The germline V gene has CDR1 SGDLS and CDR2 YYNGEE. This CDR3 has 15 residues.

The sample holds a few counts of this clone. This sequence joins TRBV18 and TRBJ2-5; 7 bases fit TRBD2. The germline CDR1 and CDR2 sequences are KGHSH and LQKENI. The trim removed 0 bases at V and 1 base at J, leaving 5 bases unmatched. The CDR3 sequence is 16 residues long. Written as DNA, the CDR3 is TGTGCCAGCTCACCACCGTTTAGGGAGGGCCAAGAGACCCAGTACTTC. Encoded protein: CASSPPFREGQETQYF. Full variable domain (missing parts from reference TRBV18 and TRBJ2-5): NAGVMQNPRHLVRRRGQEARLRCSPMKGHSHVYWYRQLPEEGLKFMVYLQKENIIDESGMPKERFSAEFPKEGPSILRIQQVVRGDSAAYFCASSPPFREGQETQYFGPGTRLLVL.